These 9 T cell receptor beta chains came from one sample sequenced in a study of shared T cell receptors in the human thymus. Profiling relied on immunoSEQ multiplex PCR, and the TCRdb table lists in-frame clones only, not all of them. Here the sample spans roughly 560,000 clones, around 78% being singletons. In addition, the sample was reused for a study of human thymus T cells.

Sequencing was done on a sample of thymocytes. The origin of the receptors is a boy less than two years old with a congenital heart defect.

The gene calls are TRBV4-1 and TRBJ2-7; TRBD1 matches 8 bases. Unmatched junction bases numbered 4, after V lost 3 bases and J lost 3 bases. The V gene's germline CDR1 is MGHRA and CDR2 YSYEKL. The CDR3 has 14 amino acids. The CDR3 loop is CASSQPQGGYEQYF. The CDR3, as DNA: TGCGCCAGCAGCCAGCCACAGGGGGGCTACGAGCAGTACTTC.

The CDR3 DNA follows: TGTGCCAGCAGTTCCCTGGACAGGAACTATGGCTACACCTTC. Translated, it gives CASSSLDRNYGYTF. V usage is TRBV28 and J usage is TRBJ1-2; 7 nucleotides match TRBD1. The CDR3 runs to 14 residues. V was clipped by 4 bases and J by 2 bases; unmatched bases: 4. Germline V gene sequence: CDR1 MDHEN, CDR2 SYDVKM.

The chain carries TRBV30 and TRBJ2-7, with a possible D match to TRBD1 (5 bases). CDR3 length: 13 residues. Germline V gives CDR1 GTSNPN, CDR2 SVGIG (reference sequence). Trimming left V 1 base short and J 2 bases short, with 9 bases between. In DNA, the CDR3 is TGTGCCTGGAGTGCGTCAGGGACCTACGAGCAGTACTTC. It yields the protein CAWSASGTYEQYF.

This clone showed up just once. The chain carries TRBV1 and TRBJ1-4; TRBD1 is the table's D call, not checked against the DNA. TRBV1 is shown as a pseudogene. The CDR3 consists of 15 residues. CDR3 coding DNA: TGCACCAGCAGCCAAGCGGATCAGGGAACTGAAAAACTGTTTTTT. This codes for CTSSQADQGTEKLFF.

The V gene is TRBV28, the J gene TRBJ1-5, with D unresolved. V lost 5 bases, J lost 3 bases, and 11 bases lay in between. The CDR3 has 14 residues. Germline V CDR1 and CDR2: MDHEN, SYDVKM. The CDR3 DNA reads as TGTGCCAGCAGTCCCCGGGGAGTCAATCAGCCCCAGCATTTT. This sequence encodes CASSPRGVNQPQHF.

CDR3 loop: CASSLSIGRDRVKETQYF. CDR3 sequence (DNA): TGCGCCAGCAGCCTTAGCATCGGACGGGACAGGGTCAAAGAGACCCAGTACTTC. The rearrangement links TRBV4-3 to TRBJ2-5; TRBD1 matches 9 bases. V shed 4 bases, J shed 3 bases, and the junction held 15 bases outside the gene matches. The CDR3 sequence is 18 residues long. Germline V gene sequence: CDR1 LGHNA, CDR2 YSLEER.

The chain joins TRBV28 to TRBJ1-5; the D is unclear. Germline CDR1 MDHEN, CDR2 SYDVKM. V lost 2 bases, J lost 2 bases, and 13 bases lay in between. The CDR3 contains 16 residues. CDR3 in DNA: TGTGCCAGCAGTTTAAACGAACAGAGGGGCAATCAGCCCCAGCATTTT. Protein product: CASSLNEQRGNQPQHF.

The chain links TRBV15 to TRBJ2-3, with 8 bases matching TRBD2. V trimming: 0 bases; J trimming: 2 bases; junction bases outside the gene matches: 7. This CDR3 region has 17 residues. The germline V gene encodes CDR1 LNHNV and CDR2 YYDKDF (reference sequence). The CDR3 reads CATSREELAEYTDTQYF. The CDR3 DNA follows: TGTGCCACCAGCAGAGAAGAACTAGCGGAATACACAGATACGCAGTATTTT. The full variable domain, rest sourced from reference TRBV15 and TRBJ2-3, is DAMVIQNPRYQVTQFGKPVTLSCSQTLNHNVMYWYQQKSSQAPKLLFHYYDKDFNNEADTPDNFQSRRPNTSFCFLDIRSPGLGDTAMYLCATSREELAEYTDTQYFGPGTRLTVL.

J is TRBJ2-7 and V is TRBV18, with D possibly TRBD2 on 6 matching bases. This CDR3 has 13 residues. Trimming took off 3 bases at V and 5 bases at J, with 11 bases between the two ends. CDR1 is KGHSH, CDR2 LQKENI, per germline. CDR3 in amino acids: CASSPHTGDEQYF. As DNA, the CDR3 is TGTGCCAGCTCACCTCACACGGGAGACGAGCAGTACTTC. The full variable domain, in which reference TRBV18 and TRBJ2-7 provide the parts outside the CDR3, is NAGVMQNPRHLVRRRGQEARLRCSPMKGHSHVYWYRQLPEEGLKFMVYLQKENIIDESGMPKERFSAEFPKEGPSILRIQQVVRGDSAAYFCASSPHTGDEQYFGPGTRLTVT.